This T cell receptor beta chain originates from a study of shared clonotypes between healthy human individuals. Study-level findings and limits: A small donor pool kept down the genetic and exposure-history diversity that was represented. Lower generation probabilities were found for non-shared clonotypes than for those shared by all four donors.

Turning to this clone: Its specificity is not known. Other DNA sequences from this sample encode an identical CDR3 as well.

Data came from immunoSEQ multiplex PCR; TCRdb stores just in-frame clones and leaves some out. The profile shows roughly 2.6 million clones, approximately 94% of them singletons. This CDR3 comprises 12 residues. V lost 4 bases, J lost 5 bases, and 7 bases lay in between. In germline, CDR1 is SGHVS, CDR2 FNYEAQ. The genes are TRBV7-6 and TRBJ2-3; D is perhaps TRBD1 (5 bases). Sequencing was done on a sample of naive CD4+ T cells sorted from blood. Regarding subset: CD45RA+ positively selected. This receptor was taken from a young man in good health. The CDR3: CASSSQGDTQYF. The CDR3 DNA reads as TGTGCCAGCAGCTCCCAGGGAGATACGCAGTATTTT.